The T cell receptor beta chain described here comes from a study of response to subunit inactivated influenza vaccine. TCRdb redid the calling of the RT-PCR reads with MiXCR, one entry per CDR3 protein. The data contain 610,000 or so distinct CDR3 sequences, about 15% of them seen just once; the ten biggest clones take up around 10%. This clonotype showed up just a few times. The antigen is unknown. Germline V gives CDR1 ENHRY, CDR2 SYGVKD. This CDR3 region has 15 residues. The V end was cut by 2 bases, the J end by 0 bases, with 10 bases between. General study findings and limits: Seasonal influenza vaccination, on each occasion, was suggested by the authors to recruit few new T cells.

The chain employs TRBV10-3 and TRBJ1-1; the D is unclear. This sequence originates from a man over 45 who received an inactivated influenza vaccine. Material: PBMCs from blood, obtained about 13 days after vaccination. The CDR3 region has the DNA TGTGCCATCAGTGAGCCAGGAGCCTTGAACACTGAAGCTTTCTTT. Its translation is CAISEPGALNTEAFF.